This T cell receptor beta chain was profiled in a study of blood T cell repertoires in COVID-19. The repertoire was sequenced with immunoSEQ multiplex PCR; TCRdb's copy has only in-frame clones and lacks some. The table has 60,000 to 95,000 clones, about 92% seen once. Sequencing input: peripheral blood. This sequence originates from a woman over 75 with active or convalescent COVID-19.

The CDR3 loop reads CASSLTRDSEKLFF. CDR3 nucleotide sequence: TGTGCCAGCAGCTTGACCCGGGACTCTGAAAAACTGTTTTTT. This chain connects TRBV5-6 to TRBJ1-4; weak D call: TRBD1 (5 bases). V dropped 1 base and J dropped 7 bases, with 11 bases sitting between them. The germline CDR1 and CDR2 sequences are SGHDT and YYEEEE. CDR3 length equals 14 residues. The variable domain in full, with the rest retrieved from reference TRBV5-6 and TRBJ1-4, is DAGVTQSPTHLIKTRGQQVTLRCSPKSGHDTVSWYQQALGQGPQFIFQYYEEEERQRGNFPDRFSGHQFPNYSSELNVNALLLGDSALYLCASSLTRDSEKLFFGSGTQLSVL.